The T cell receptor (beta chain) described here comes from a study of blood T cell repertoires in COVID-19. The protocol was immunoSEQ multiplex PCR, while the TCRdb copy is restricted to in-frame clones and leaves out a portion. This repertoire shows over 75,000 clones, roughly 88% found once; its top ten account for over 2.5%. The germline V and J ends were trimmed by 1 base and 1 base, with 6 bases remaining between them. Per the germline V gene, CDR1 is SGHVS and CDR2 is FQNEAQ. The CDR3 length is 14 residues. This chain joins TRBV7-8 and TRBJ2-3; no clear D. The sequenced sample consisted of peripheral blood. This TCR was sampled from an elderly woman with acute or convalescent COVID-19. The CDR3 DNA reads as TGTGCCAGCAGCTTAGACCGCGGCACAGATACGCAGTATTTT. Translated, it gives CASSLDRGTDTQYF. Combining the CDR3 with reference TRBV7-8 and TRBJ2-3 gives the whole variable domain GAGVSQSPRYKVAKRGQDVALRCDPISGHVSLFWYQQALGQGPEFLTYFQNEAQLDKSGLPSDRFFAERPEGSVSTLKIQRTQQEDSAVYLCASSLDRGTDTQYFGPGTRLTVL.